The 27 T cell receptor beta chains in this list originate from one sample, sequenced in a study of yellow fever vaccine responses in identical twins. Via MiXCR, TCRdb re-called the RT-PCR reads, giving one row per CDR3 protein. This sample has around 16,000 distinct CDR3 sequences, with roughly 80% found just once. This specimen was T cells from blood (PBMCs), unsorted or a sorted subset (not recorded which), taken before or after yellow fever vaccination (not recorded which). The source of these receptors is a young woman who received the yellow fever vaccine.

J is TRBJ2-3 and V is TRBV29-1; tentatively, D is TRBD1 (6 bases). Germline V CDR1 and CDR2: SQVTM, ANQGSEA. Trimming removed 4 bases from V and 2 bases from J, with 16 bases in between. The CDR3 is made up of 15 amino acids. The DNA for the CDR3 is TGCAGCGTTGTTCAGGGGCGGTCCCACACAGATACGCAGTATTTT. It is translated as CSVVQGRSHTDTQYF.

This chain joins TRBV18 and TRBJ1-1, with D possibly being TRBD1 (5 bases). The CDR3 has 16 amino acids. Trimming left V 2 bases short and J 1 base short, with 14 bases between. Germline CDR1 reads KGHSH; CDR2 reads LQKENI. The CDR3 loop reads CASSPGQGGWNTEAFF. CDR3 DNA sequence: TGTGCCAGCTCACCAGGGCAGGGAGGCTGGAACACTGAAGCTTTCTTT.

The gene calls are TRBV19 and TRBJ2-3, with D perhaps TRBD2 (6 bases). This CDR3 contains 15 residues. CDR1 is LNHDA and CDR2 is SQIVND in the germline V gene (reference sequence). The V and J ends lost 7 bases and 0 bases respectively, with 14 bases between them. In DNA form, the CDR3 reads TGTGCCAGTAAAGGTCTAGCGTCTAGCACAGATACGCAGTATTTT. Translated, it gives CASKGLASSTDTQYF.

V gene TRBV11-1 combines with J gene TRBJ2-5; D is undetermined. V gave up 0 bases and J gave up 3 bases, with 5 bases separating them. The CDR3 contains 13 residues. Per germline, CDR1 SGHAT and CDR2 FQDESV (reference sequence). The CDR3 DNA follows: TGTGCCAGCAGCTTAGCCCGGAAAGAGACCCAGTACTTC. Its protein product is CASSLARKETQYF.

The chain joins TRBV9 to TRBJ2-3; either TRBD1 or TRBD2 may fit D (6 bases each). The germline CDR1 and CDR2 sequences are SGDLS and YYNGEE. The CDR3 contains 15 residues. Between the trimmed V and J ends, which lost 3 bases and 1 base, there was a span of 12 bases. CDR3 sequence (DNA): TGTGCCAGCAGCGCTAGGGGGGTTGGCACAGATACGCAGTATTTT. Its translation: CASSARGVGTDTQYF.

The chain joins TRBV7-6 to TRBJ2-7; TRBD2 is a possible D gene (6 bases). Trimming removed 5 bases at V and 4 bases at J, with 15 bases between. Germline CDR1 is SGHVS and CDR2 is FNYEAQ. This CDR3 has 14 residues. DNA of the CDR3: TGTGCCAGCAGCGTTGGAGGGACTGGGTACGAGCAGTACTTC. This encodes CASSVGGTGYEQYF. The full variable domain, its missing parts supplied by reference TRBV7-6 and TRBJ2-7, is GAGVSQSPRYKVTKRGQDVALRCDPISGHVSLYWYRQALGQGPEFLTYFNYEAQQDKSGLPNDRFSAERPEGSISTLTIQRTEQRDSAMYRCASSVGGTGYEQYFGPGTRLTVT.

The chain couples TRBV28 to TRBJ2-7; tentatively, D is TRBD1 (6 bases). From germline, CDR1 is MDHEN and CDR2 SYDVKM. V lost 8 bases, J lost 2 bases, and 16 bases lay in between. The CDR3 contains 14 residues. In DNA, the CDR3 is TGTGCCAGCGGTATGGACAGCCCAACCTACGAGCAGTACTTC. Amino acids: CASGMDSPTYEQYF.

This chain joins TRBV5-1 and TRBJ2-7, with D possibly TRBD1 on 6 matching bases. With 4 bases removed from V and 5 bases from J, the gap between germline ends came to 13 bases. The CDR3 consists of 13 residues. Germline V gene sequence: CDR1 SGHRS, CDR2 YFSETQ. The CDR3 here is CASSESGAHEQYF. DNA for the CDR3: TGCGCCAGCAGCGAATCAGGGGCCCACGAGCAGTACTTC.

This chain connects TRBV5-1 to TRBJ2-1; a possible D gene is TRBD1 (5 bases). The CDR3 contains 15 residues. With 3 bases removed from V and 0 bases from J, the gap between germline ends came to 10 bases. Germline assignment: CDR1 SGHRS and CDR2 YFSETQ. CDR3 protein: CASSYGAPSYNEQFF. CDR3 sequence (DNA): TGCGCCAGCAGCTATGGGGCACCCTCCTACAATGAGCAGTTCTTC.

As concerns this clonotype: One junction end does not reproduce the germline sequence, and a read error may be involved. J is TRBJ2-7 and V is TRBV29-1; TRBD1 agrees at 7 bases. The CDR3 has 15 residues. Germline CDR1 is SQVTM and CDR2 is ANQGSEA. In DNA form, the CDR3 reads TGCAGCGTCTTGGGGGACAGTTCCCGACTCTACGAGAAGTACTTC. This codes for CSVLGDSSRLYEKYF.

The V gene is TRBV29-1, the J gene TRBJ2-1, with no clear D. Germline V CDR1 and CDR2: SQVTM, ANQGSEA. This CDR3 spans 12 amino acids. V lost 2 bases and J lost 4, with 6 bases in between. In DNA form, the CDR3 reads TGCAGCGTTGAATTTAGGTACAATGAGCAGTTCTTC. Translated, it gives CSVEFRYNEQFF.

This rearrangement joins TRBV2 to TRBJ2-7, with TRBD1 matching 7 bases. This CDR3 region has 14 residues. The V gene's germline CDR1 is SNHLY and CDR2 FYNNEI. Trimming took 5 bases from V and 0 from J; bases not matched to a gene: 4. The CDR3 bases are TGTGCCAGCAGTCCAGGGGGTACCTCCTACGAGCAGTACTTC. Its translation is CASSPGGTSYEQYF. Complete variable domain (other parts from reference TRBV2 and TRBJ2-7): EPEVTQTPSHQVTQMGQEVILRCVPISNHLYFYWYRQILGQKVEFLVSFYNNEISEKSEIFDDQFSVERPDGSNFTLKIRSTKLEDSAMYFCASSPGGTSYEQYFGPGTRLTVT.

The chain links TRBV7-2 to TRBJ1-1; D may be TRBD1 (5 bases). The V end was cut by 4 bases, the J end by 5 bases, with 14 bases between. In germline, CDR1 is SGHTA, CDR2 FQGNSA. The CDR3 runs 14 residues. The CDR3 sequence is CASSSTRGYTEAFF. CDR3 in DNA: TGTGCCAGCAGCTCCACGAGGGGCTATACTGAAGCTTTCTTT.

This chain uses TRBV28 with TRBJ2-7; a weak D match, TRBD2 (5 bases). CDR3 length: 12 amino acids. Germline CDR1 MDHEN, CDR2 SYDVKM. V was clipped by 6 bases and J by 3 bases, with 9 bases between them. CDR3 sequence reads: CASSEGGYEQYF. The CDR3 DNA sequence: TGTGCCAGCAGCGAGGGCGGCTACGAGCAGTACTTC.

The chain joins TRBV3-1 to TRBJ2-5; D gene ambiguous. CDR3 size: 15 residues. Trimming cost V 1 base and J 2 bases, with 11 bases left between them. The V gene's germline CDR1 is LGHDT and CDR2 YNNKEL (reference sequence). The CDR3 bases are TGTGCCAGCAGCCAAGTTTCTAGTCCACAAGAGACCCAGTACTTC. Translating gives CASSQVSSPQETQYF.

The gene calls are TRBV6-1 and TRBJ2-1; 10 nucleotides line up with TRBD2. Germline CDR1 reads MNHNS; CDR2 reads SASEGT. The CDR3 extends over 15 amino acids. V lost 1 base, J lost 8 bases, and 5 bases stayed unmatched. CDR3 residues: CASSEGTSGPDEQFF. For the CDR3, the DNA is TGTGCCAGCAGTGAAGGGACTAGCGGTCCGGATGAGCAGTTCTTC.

V is TRBV14 and J is TRBJ2-2; D gene ambiguous. CDR3 size: 18 residues. The germline V and J ends were trimmed by 2 bases and 7 bases, with 23 bases remaining between them. CDR1 is SGHDN, CDR2 FVKESK, per germline. CDR3 loop: CASSQPSGGSAVVGELFF. DNA of the CDR3: TGTGCCAGCAGCCAACCCTCAGGTGGAAGTGCGGTTGTCGGGGAGCTGTTTTTT. Full variable domain (outside the CDR3, taken from reference TRBV14 and TRBJ2-2): EAGVTQFPSHSVIEKGQTVTLRCDPISGHDNLYWYRRVMGKEIKFLLHFVKESKQDESGMPNNRFLAERTGGTYSTLKVQPAELEDSGVYFCASSQPSGGSAVVGELFFGEGSRLTVL.

The chain links TRBV4-2 to TRBJ2-1; the D gene is possibly TRBD2 (5 bases). Deletions cut 1 base from V and 0 bases from J, with 13 bases between. This CDR3 has 17 amino acids. Germline V gives CDR1 LGHNA, CDR2 YNFKEQ. The CDR3 loop reads CASSQGLALSSYNEQFF. The CDR3 DNA is TGTGCCAGCAGCCAAGGATTAGCGTTGAGCTCCTACAATGAGCAGTTCTTC.

A remark on this clonotype: One end of the junction varies from germline; a read error may be responsible. The genes are TRBV4-1 and TRBJ1-1; weak D call: TRBD1 (5 bases). This CDR3 comprises 13 residues. The V gene's germline CDR1 is MGHRA and CDR2 YSYEKL. CDR3 in amino acids: CARSQETVTEAFF. The CDR3 DNA reads TGCGCCAGAAGCCAAGAGACAGTCACTGAAGCTTTCTTT.

This sequence joins TRBV20-1 and TRBJ2-1; D not certain. The germline V gene has CDR1 DFQATT and CDR2 SNEGSKA (reference sequence). V gave up 1 base and J gave up 4 bases, with 14 bases separating them. The CDR3 spans 15 residues. The DNA of the CDR3 is TGCAGTGCTAGAGGGGTTCCGTCCCTTTACAATGAGCAGTTCTTC. It specifies CSARGVPSLYNEQFF.

CDR3 protein: CATSRGTSGGADTQYF. CDR3 DNA: TGTGCCACCAGCAGAGGGACTAGCGGGGGCGCAGATACGCAGTATTTT. This rearrangement joins TRBV15 to TRBJ2-3, with 13 bases lining up with TRBD2. This CDR3 has 16 amino acids. Per the germline V gene, CDR1 is LNHNV and CDR2 is YYDKDF (reference sequence). The V gene end was trimmed by 1 base and the J gene end by 4 bases; junction bases not matched to a gene: 2.

The chain employs TRBV6-2 or TRBV6-3 and TRBJ2-7; D not certain. The CDR3 is made up of 13 amino acids. Between the trimmed V and J ends, which lost 4 bases and 3 bases, there was a span of 10 bases. CDR1 and CDR2 from the germline V gene are MNHEY and SVGEGT. CDR3 coding DNA: TGTGCCAGCAGTTTAGGACCGGACTACGAGCAGTACTTC. The encoded protein is CASSLGPDYEQYF.

This clonotype was seen a few times. The chain is built from TRBV28 and TRBJ2-5, with D unclear. CDR1 MDHEN and CDR2 SYDVKM come from the germline V gene. The V and J ends lost 5 bases and 1 base respectively, with 11 bases between them. CDR3 length: 14 amino acids. CDR3 in amino acids: CASSPYPIQETQYF. The CDR3 DNA reads as TGTGCCAGCAGTCCCTACCCAATCCAAGAGACCCAGTACTTC.

V usage is TRBV11-3 and J usage is TRBJ2-3; weak D call: TRBD1 (5 bases). V was shortened by 5 bases and J by 6 bases, with 9 bases between the two germline ends. Germline V gene data show CDR1 as SGHNT and CDR2 as YENEEA. The CDR3 sequence is 12 residues long. The CDR3 nucleotides read TGTGCCAGCAGCAAGAAGGGGGATACGCAGTATTTT. The encoded protein is CASSKKGDTQYF.

V usage is TRBV4-1 and J usage is TRBJ1-3, with D possibly matching TRBD1 (5 bases). Between the trimmed V and J ends, which lost 0 bases and 2 bases, there was a span of 8 bases. Germline V gene sequence: CDR1 MGHRA, CDR2 YSYEKL. This CDR3 contains 15 residues. CDR3: CASSQDRVAGNTIYF. DNA for the CDR3: TGCGCCAGCAGCCAAGACAGGGTGGCTGGAAACACCATATATTTT.

This clonotype has only one observation. This rearrangement joins TRBV11-1 to TRBJ2-3; D may be TRBD2 (5 bases). CDR3 length: 13 residues. Germline CDR1 SGHAT, CDR2 FQDESV (reference sequence). Trimming cost V 4 bases and J 5 bases, with 10 bases left between them. DNA of the CDR3: TGTGCCAGCAGCTCGGACTTATTAGATACGCAGTATTTT. This codes for CASSSDLLDTQYF.

The table lists this clonotype with a count of one. V and J are TRBV29-1 and TRBJ2-7; possible D gene TRBD1, 5 bases. V lost 6 bases and J 4 bases, leaving 13 bases between the germline ends. This CDR3 is 12 amino acids long. Germline V lookup: CDR1 SQVTM, CDR2 ANQGSEA. CDR3 protein: CSVSGSLYEQYF. DNA for the CDR3: TGCAGCGTCTCAGGGTCTCTATACGAGCAGTACTTC.